The 24 T cell receptor beta chains listed next were all sequenced from one sample in a study of metastatic and nonmetastatic thyroid tumors. Prior to thyroid surgery, none of the patients had received any treatment. TCRdb recomputed clones from the PCR reads via MiXCR. The sample lists around 18,000 clones; around an eighth were seen once. Sequenced sample: tumor tissue. All receptors come from a female donor with papillary thyroid cancer or a benign thyroid nodule (not recorded which). Some clones in this sample may be carry-over from other donors' samples.

This clone was recorded many times. This chain links TRBV6-2 or TRBV6-3 with TRBJ2-7; 9 bases are a match to TRBD1. The germline V gene has CDR1 MNHEY and CDR2 SVGEGT. The J segment lost 5 bases and the V segment lost 5 bases, leaving 4 bases of the junction unmatched. CDR3 length: 13 residues. The CDR3 nucleotides read TGTGCCAGCAGTGATACAGGGGGCGACGAGCAGTACTTC. It is translated as CASSDTGGDEQYF.

In its sample, this clone is medium-sized. The chain is built from TRBV20-1 and TRBJ1-2; 10 bases agree with TRBD1. The CDR3 has 15 amino acids. J was trimmed by 1 base and V by 6 bases; bases with no gene match: 8. CDR1 and CDR2 from the germline V gene are DFQATT and SNEGSKA (reference sequence). The CDR3 loop reads CSASTDRGRNYGYTF. The DNA of the CDR3 is TGCAGTGCATCCACCGACAGGGGGCGTAACTATGGCTACACCTTC.

This sequence joins TRBV20-1 and TRBJ2-1; D is uncertain. In germline, CDR1 is DFQATT, CDR2 SNEGSKA (reference sequence). The germline V and J ends were trimmed by 3 bases and 2 bases, with 11 bases remaining between them. The CDR3 sequence is 14 residues long. This chain's CDR3 is CSARYGSTYNEQFF. In DNA form, the CDR3 reads TGCAGTGCTAGGTACGGGTCTACCTACAATGAGCAGTTCTTC.

This clone was picked up a small number of times. The genes are TRBV2 and TRBJ2-7, with TRBD2 matching over 12 bases. Germline loops: CDR1 SNHLY, CDR2 FYNNEI. The trim removed 2 bases at V and 4 bases at J, leaving 3 bases unmatched. This CDR3 has 15 amino acids. In DNA form, the CDR3 reads TGTGCCAGCAGTGAACTAGCGGGAGGGTTGTACGAGCAGTACTTC. As protein: CASSELAGGLYEQYF.

The V call is TRBV4-1, the J call TRBJ2-7, with unresolved D. CDR1 MGHRA and CDR2 YSYEKL come from the germline V gene. The CDR3 is 15 amino acids. Between the trimmed V and J ends, which lost 0 bases and 3 bases, there was a span of 12 bases. Here the CDR3 DNA reads TGCGCCAGCAGCCAAGAGGAGCGTGTTTACTACGAGCAGTACTTC. Translation: CASSQEERVYYEQYF.

Written as DNA, the CDR3 is TGTGCCAGTAATACCGGACAGGGGAATTCACCCCTCCACTTT. The encoded protein is CASNTGQGNSPLHF. The chain carries TRBV19 and TRBJ1-6; 9 positions agree with TRBD1. The CDR3 runs 14 residues. Germline V gives CDR1 LNHDA, CDR2 SQIVND (reference sequence). V lost 7 bases and J lost 7; bases outside the gene matches: 5. The full variable domain, rest sourced from reference TRBV19 and TRBJ1-6, is DGGITQSPKYLFRKEGQNVTLSCEQNLNHDAMYWYRQDPGQGLRLIYYSQIVNDFQKGDIAEGYSVSREKKESFPLTVTSAQKNPTAFYLCASNTGQGNSPLHFGNGTRLTVT.

This clone is categorized as medium-sized (0.01 to 0.1%). The rearrangement joins TRBV4-2 to TRBJ1-6; unclear D gene. Trimming removed 4 bases from V and 11 bases from J, with 9 bases in between. This CDR3 has 12 amino acids. Germline CDR1 LGHNA, CDR2 YNFKEQ. The CDR3: CASSRLAAPLHF. CDR3 coding DNA: TGTGCCAGCAGCCGACTCGCAGCACCCCTCCACTTT.

There are many counts of this clone. V usage is TRBV9 and J usage is TRBJ1-1, with TRBD1 matching over 7 bases. Germline-derived CDR1 and CDR2 are SGDLS and YYNGEE. This CDR3 is 17 amino acids long. Germline trimming cut 2 bases from V and 0 bases from J; bases unmatched to any gene: 10. The CDR3 DNA reads as TGTGCCAGCAGCGTCGACACAGGGGAGCCGTTGAACACTGAAGCTTTCTTT. Protein: CASSVDTGEPLNTEAFF.

This clone has ten or more counts. The chain carries TRBV20-1 and TRBJ2-3; TRBD2 agrees at 7 bases. Losses at the gene ends were 6 bases for V and 2 bases for J; bases not matched to a gene: 5. The CDR3 is 13 residues long. CDR1 DFQATT and CDR2 SNEGSKA come from the germline V gene (reference sequence). The CDR3 nucleotides read TGCAGTGCAAAGCGGGGCCACACAGATACGCAGTATTTT. It is translated as CSAKRGHTDTQYF.

V is TRBV20-1 and J is TRBJ2-2; D not resolved. Trimming stripped 1 base from V and 7 bases from J, with 19 bases between. Germline-derived CDR1 and CDR2 are DFQATT and SNEGSKA (reference sequence). The length of the CDR3 is 16 residues. CDR3: CSARARIKASYGELFF. For the CDR3, the DNA is TGCAGTGCTAGAGCACGCATCAAAGCCTCTTACGGGGAGCTGTTTTTT.

The rearrangement joins TRBV7-2 to TRBJ1-2, with 10 bases lining up with TRBD1. Trimming cost V 6 bases and J 8 bases; bases outside gene matches: 6. Germline V gene data show CDR1 as SGHTA and CDR2 as FQGNSA. CDR3 length: 13 residues. The CDR3 loop is CASSPRTGGGYTF. In DNA form, the CDR3 reads TGTGCCAGCAGTCCCAGGACAGGGGGAGGCTACACCTTC. The full variable domain, with the rest looked up from reference TRBV7-2 and TRBJ1-2, is GAGVSQSPSNKVTEKGKDVELRCDPISGHTALYWYRQSLGQGLEFLIYFQGNSAPDKSGLPSDRFSAERTGGSVSTLTIQRTQQEDSAVYLCASSPRTGGGYTFGSGTRLTVV.

This clone was counted at least ten times. This chain connects TRBV24-1 to TRBJ2-2; 9 bases fit TRBD1. The CDR3 runs to 14 residues. The germline V gene has CDR1 KGHDR and CDR2 SFDVKD. Trimming cost V 3 bases and J 6 bases; bases outside gene matches: 1. CDR3 residues: CATSDTGGSGELFF. The CDR3 DNA sequence: TGTGCCACCAGTGATACAGGGGGCTCCGGGGAGCTGTTTTTT.

In its sample, this clone was seen many times. The chain employs TRBV9 and TRBJ1-2, with D unresolved. This CDR3 region has 12 residues. CDR1 is SGDLS, CDR2 YYNGEE, per germline. Trimming took 0 bases from V and 5 from J, leaving 5 bases between them. The CDR3 nucleotides read TGTGCCAGCAGCGTAGCTGGGTATGGCTACACCTTC. Its protein product is CASSVAGYGYTF.

At least ten counts were recorded for this clone. This chain uses TRBV3-1 with TRBJ2-1, with a weak D call TRBD2 (6 bases). Per germline, CDR1 LGHDT and CDR2 YNNKEL (reference sequence). The CDR3 consists of 16 residues. The V and J ends lost 6 bases and 6 bases respectively, with 21 bases between them. The CDR3: CASSQRERALGNEQFF. In DNA, the CDR3 is TGTGCCAGCAGTCAACGGGAGAGGGCGTTAGGCAATGAGCAGTTCTTC.

This clone was counted ten times or more. The J gene is TRBJ1-1, the V gene TRBV6-5; tentative D call: TRBD1 (5 bases). This CDR3 is built from 18 residues. Germline V gene lookup returns CDR1 MNHEY and CDR2 SVGAGI. Trimming stripped 7 bases from V and 1 base from J, with 25 bases between. The CDR3, as DNA: TGTGCCAGCATGGGGAGACGGTGGGGCGGTCGGGGGAACACTGAAGCTTTCTTT. Translating gives CASMGRRWGGRGNTEAFF.

This clone was detected many times. The chain links TRBV7-6 to TRBJ1-4; the match to TRBD1 covers 10 bases. Germline trimming cut 5 bases from V and 7 bases from J; bases unmatched to any gene: 4. This CDR3 contains 14 residues. Looked up from germline, CDR1 is SGHVS and CDR2 is FNYEAQ. The CDR3 sequence: CASSQGQGSEKLFF. CDR3 bases: TGTGCCAGCAGCCAGGGACAGGGGAGTGAAAAACTGTTTTTT.

A few counts support this clone. A much larger clone sits a single nucleotide away, making a read error possible. The chain recombines TRBV28 with TRBJ2-7; D is uncertain. The germline CDR1 and CDR2 sequences are MDHEN and SYDVKM. The CDR3 is 14 amino acids. Trimming removed 3 bases at V and 2 bases at J, with 11 bases between. CDR3 DNA: TGTGCCAGCAGTTTTTCCTACAGCACCTACGAGCAGTACTTC. The encoded protein is CASSFSYSTYEQYF.

This clone was recorded many times. The V call is TRBV20-1, the J call TRBJ2-6; D might be TRBD2 (5 bases). Germline CDR1 reads DFQATT; CDR2 reads SNEGSKA (reference sequence). Trimming left V 5 bases short and J 1 base short, with 12 bases between. The length of the CDR3 is 15 residues. The CDR3: CSAPKRQSGANVLTF. CDR3 DNA: TGCAGTGCTCCTAAGCGGCAATCTGGGGCCAACGTCCTGACTTTC.

This clone has more than one count but fewer than ten. The V and J genes are TRBV6-5 and TRBJ2-1; no reliable D call. This CDR3 has 16 residues. Germline V gene lookup returns CDR1 MNHEY and CDR2 SVGAGI. Trimming shortened V by 2 bases and J by 2 bases, and 13 bases separated the two germline ends. The CDR3, as DNA: TGTGCCAGCAGTTACAGGGAATGGAGTACCTACAATGAGCAGTTCTTC. Its translation: CASSYREWSTYNEQFF.

This clone was counted ten times or more. The rearrangement joins TRBV6-5 to TRBJ1-1, with 7 bases aligning to TRBD1. This CDR3 comprises 18 residues. V trimming: 0 bases; J trimming: 4 bases; junction bases outside the gene matches: 14. The germline V gene has CDR1 MNHEY and CDR2 SVGAGI. CDR3 region: CASSYSIRTGDRVTEAFF. The CDR3 DNA reads TGTGCCAGCAGTTACTCTATTAGAACAGGGGACCGGGTCACTGAAGCTTTCTTT.

Ten or more counts support this clone. V and J are TRBV19 and TRBJ1-2; no firm D call. The CDR3 loop spans 16 amino acids. Germline lookup yields CDR1 LNHDA and CDR2 SQIVND (reference sequence). V was cut by 0 bases and J by 2 bases, with 13 bases left in between. This CDR3 is CASSIDQRTQNYGYTF. The CDR3 coding sequence is TGTGCCAGTAGTATAGATCAGAGGACTCAAAACTATGGCTACACCTTC.

This clone came up many times. The V gene is TRBV20-1, the J gene TRBJ2-5; 8 positions agree with TRBD1. CDR1 and CDR2 from the germline V gene are DFQATT and SNEGSKA (reference sequence). The V and J ends lost 4 bases and 0 bases, in that order; junction bases with no gene match: 4. This CDR3 spans 14 amino acids. The CDR3 DNA reads as TGCAGTGCTACCGACAGGGGACACCAAGAGACCCAGTACTTC. Its protein product is CSATDRGHQETQYF.

The table lists this clone with many counts. This same CDR3 is encoded by further DNA sequences in the sample. This chain connects TRBV12-3 or TRBV12-4 to TRBJ2-3, with D unclear. The CDR3 extends over 12 amino acids. V lost 5 bases and J lost 6, with 9 bases in between. The CDR3 DNA reads TGTGCCAGCAGTAACTCACGGGATACGCAGTATTTT. Translating gives CASSNSRDTQYF.

This clone was picked up many times. This chain joins TRBV6-1 and TRBJ1-2; TRBD1 agrees at 7 bases. CDR3 length: 14 amino acids. V gave up 7 bases and J gave up 7 bases; unmatched junction bases: 12. CDR1 and CDR2 from the germline V gene are MNHNS and SASEGT. The CDR3 spells CASTKGGGLRGYTF. CDR3 nucleotides: TGTGCCAGCACCAAGGGAGGGGGCCTGCGTGGCTACACCTTC.